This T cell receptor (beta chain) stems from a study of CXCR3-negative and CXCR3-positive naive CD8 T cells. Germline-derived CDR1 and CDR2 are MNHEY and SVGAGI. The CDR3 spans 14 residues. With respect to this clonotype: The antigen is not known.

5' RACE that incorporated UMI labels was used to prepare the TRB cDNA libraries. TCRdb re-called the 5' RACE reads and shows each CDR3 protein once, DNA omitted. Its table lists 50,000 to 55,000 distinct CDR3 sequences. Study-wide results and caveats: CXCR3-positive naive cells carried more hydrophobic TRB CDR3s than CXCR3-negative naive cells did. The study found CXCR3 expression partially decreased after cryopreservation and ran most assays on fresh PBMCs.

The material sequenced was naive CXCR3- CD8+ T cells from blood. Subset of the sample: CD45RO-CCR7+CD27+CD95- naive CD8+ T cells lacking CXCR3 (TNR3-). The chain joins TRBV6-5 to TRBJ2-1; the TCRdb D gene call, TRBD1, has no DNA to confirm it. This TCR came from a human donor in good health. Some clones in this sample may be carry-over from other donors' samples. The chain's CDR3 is CASSYSPAGDEQFF.